These 26 T cell receptor beta chains originate from one sample sequenced in a study of blood T cell repertoires in COVID-19. The data were produced by immunoSEQ multiplex PCR, yet TCRdb's version contains in-frame clones alone and is incomplete. Of some 140,000 clones in the sample, about 86% were seen once. Sequenced input: peripheral blood. These TCRs come from an older woman with acute or convalescent COVID-19.

The CDR3 sequence: CASSSGTGPPLHF. For the CDR3, the DNA is TGTGCCAGCAGCTCCGGGACAGGGCCACCCCTCCACTTT. The chain combines TRBV7-2 with TRBJ1-6; 9 nucleotides line up with TRBD1. V trimming: 4 bases; J trimming: 11 bases; junction bases outside the gene matches: 3. Germline V gives CDR1 SGHTA, CDR2 FQGNSA. This CDR3 is built from 13 residues. The whole variable domain, filled in from reference TRBV7-2 and TRBJ1-6, reads GAGVSQSPSNKVTEKGKDVELRCDPISGHTALYWYRQSLGQGLEFLIYFQGNSAPDKSGLPSDRFSAERTGGSVSTLTIQRTQQEDSAVYLCASSSGTGPPLHFGNGTRLTVT.

The table lists this clone with a count of one. The chain recombines TRBV11-2 with TRBJ1-6, with a possible D match to TRBD1 (6 bases). V lost 1 base, J lost 9 bases, and 16 bases lay in between. The germline V gene encodes CDR1 SGHAT and CDR2 FQNNGV. The CDR3 extends over 16 amino acids. This CDR3 reads CASSLGQTGTLSPLHF. DNA for the CDR3: TGTGCCAGCAGCTTAGGACAAACAGGGACCCTTTCACCCCTCCACTTT.

This chain links TRBV10-3 with TRBJ1-1; 7 bases map to TRBD1. Losses at the gene ends were 3 bases for V and 5 bases for J; bases not matched to a gene: 15. There are 17 residues in the CDR3. The germline V gene has CDR1 ENHRY and CDR2 SYGVKD. The CDR3 loop reads CAISEPHPLTGWTEAFF. Here the CDR3 DNA reads TGTGCCATCAGTGAACCACACCCTTTGACAGGGTGGACTGAAGCTTTCTTT.

The chain recombines TRBV3-1 (or the pseudogene TRBV3-2) with TRBJ2-3; 13 bases are shared with TRBD2. V was clipped by 0 bases and J by 6 bases; unmatched bases: 6. In germline, CDR1 is LGHDT, CDR2 YNNKEL (reference sequence). The CDR3 is 17 amino acids. The CDR3 region is CASSQDRLAGGGDTQYF. The CDR3 DNA follows: TGTGCCAGCAGCCAAGATCGACTAGCGGGGGGCGGGGATACGCAGTATTTT.

The chain links TRBV4-1 to TRBJ1-2; D call uncertain. The V end was cut by 0 bases, the J end by 7 bases, with 21 bases between. The CDR3 is 17 residues long. Germline CDR1 reads MGHRA; CDR2 reads YSYEKL. CDR3: CASSQDALTNPRAGYTF. CDR3 nucleotide sequence: TGCGCCAGCAGCCAAGATGCCCTTACGAATCCCCGAGCTGGCTACACCTTC.

This clone was counted a single time. The chain uses TRBV18 and TRBJ1-2; 9 nucleotides align to TRBD1. J was trimmed by 8 bases and V by 3 bases; bases with no gene match: 16. Germline V lookup: CDR1 KGHSH, CDR2 LQKENI. The CDR3 extends over 17 amino acids. CDR3 bases: TGTGCCAGCTCACCCTCCGTCCCGGGACAGGGAGCGGGGGGCTACACCTTC. Its translation is CASSPSVPGQGAGGYTF.

This clone was seen more than once but under ten times. The genes are TRBV19 and TRBJ1-1; D uncertain. Trimming removed 6 bases from V and 12 bases from J, with 23 bases in between. The CDR3 covers 14 residues. Per germline, CDR1 LNHDA and CDR2 SQIVND (reference sequence). Here the CDR3 reads CASREETNPLRPFF. The CDR3 coding sequence is TGTGCCAGTAGAGAAGAGACAAATCCCCTCCGACCTTTCTTT.

This sequence joins TRBV4-1 and TRBJ2-3, with TRBD2 as a possible D gene (5 bases). Trimming removed 2 bases at V and 0 bases at J, with 12 bases between. The CDR3 has 16 residues. Looked up from germline, CDR1 is MGHRA and CDR2 is YSYEKL. CDR3 residues: CASSQFPRGSTDTQYF. The CDR3 region has the DNA TGCGCCAGCAGCCAATTTCCCCGGGGAAGCACAGATACGCAGTATTTT.

The chain couples TRBV10-1 to TRBJ2-5; D perhaps matches TRBD2 (5 bases). The germline V gene has CDR1 WNHNN and CDR2 SYGVQD (reference sequence). The CDR3 contains 15 residues. Trimming removed 2 bases from V and 2 bases from J, with 12 bases in between. CDR3 nucleotide sequence: TGCGCCAGCAGTGAGACCCTGGGAGCTCAAGAGACCCAGTACTTC. It translates to CASSETLGAQETQYF.

This chain joins TRBV7-9 and TRBJ2-1; maybe TRBD2 (5 bases). The CDR3 is 15 amino acids. Trimming took off 4 bases at V and 2 bases at J, with 12 bases between the two ends. Germline V gives CDR1 SEHNR, CDR2 FQNEAQ (reference sequence). The chain's CDR3 is CASSYGGGAYNEQFF. CDR3 sequence (DNA): TGTGCCAGCAGCTACGGAGGCGGAGCCTACAATGAGCAGTTCTTC.

V is TRBV5-8 and J is TRBJ1-6, with 7 bases identical to TRBD1. J was trimmed by 9 bases and V by 0 bases; bases with no gene match: 9. This CDR3 comprises 16 residues. Germline-derived CDR1 and CDR2 are SGHTS and YDEGEE. CDR3 nucleotide sequence: TGTGCCAGCAGCTTGGGGGCCGGGACAGCTCCTTCACCCCTCCACTTT. Translated: CASSLGAGTAPSPLHF.

The gene calls are TRBV11-2 and TRBJ1-1; D is uncertain. This CDR3 has 15 amino acids. The germline V gene has CDR1 SGHAT and CDR2 FQNNGV. V was shortened by 2 bases and J by 11 bases, with 21 bases between the two germline ends. CDR3 DNA sequence: TGTGCCAGCAGCTTAAACAACGCCGGCGGATCTGGGGCTTTCTTT. Its protein product is CASSLNNAGGSGAFF.

The rearrangement joins TRBV6-2 or TRBV6-3 to TRBJ2-3; TRBD2 agrees at 11 bases. Unmatched junction bases numbered 2, after V lost 2 bases and J lost 4 bases. Per germline, CDR1 MNHEY and CDR2 SVGEGT. This CDR3 spans 15 amino acids. CDR3 residues: CASSYISGGADTQYF. CDR3 sequence (DNA): TGTGCCAGCAGTTACATTAGCGGGGGGGCAGATACGCAGTATTTT.

V is TRBV6-5 and J is TRBJ1-3; D uncertain. The CDR3 is 14 amino acids. Germline values: CDR1 MNHEY, CDR2 SVGAGI. Trimming pared 6 bases from V and 0 bases from J, leaving 9 bases between. The CDR3 spells CASRTLSSGNTIYF. CDR3 nucleotide sequence: TGTGCCAGCAGGACTCTGAGCTCTGGAAACACCATATATTTT.

The J gene is TRBJ2-1, the V gene TRBV7-9; D gene ambiguous. V lost 2 bases to trimming and J lost 5 bases, with 13 bases between them. The CDR3 covers 15 residues. The V gene's germline CDR1 is SEHNR and CDR2 FQNEAQ (reference sequence). The CDR3 DNA is TGTGCCAGCAGCTTAAATGGCCTAGAAGACAATGAGCAGTTCTTC. Translation gives CASSLNGLEDNEQFF.

The CDR3 region has the DNA TGTGCCAGCAGCGTGAGGACAGATCATTCACCCCTCCACTTT. Residues: CASSVRTDHSPLHF. The genes are TRBV9 and TRBJ1-6, with D perhaps TRBD1 (6 bases). The CDR3 covers 14 residues. The V end lost 2 bases, the J end lost 8 bases, and 11 bases lay between the germline ends. From germline, CDR1 is SGDLS and CDR2 YYNGEE.

V gene TRBV30 combines with J gene TRBJ1-1, with 7 bases fitting TRBD1. The V and J ends lost 1 base and 10 bases, in that order; junction bases with no gene match: 3. The CDR3 extends over 11 amino acids. Germline V CDR1 and CDR2: GTSNPN, SVGIG (reference sequence). The CDR3 sequence is CAWSERQGAFF. As DNA, the CDR3 is TGTGCCTGGAGTGAACGACAGGGAGCTTTCTTT.

The V call is TRBV2, the J call TRBJ1-1; tentatively, D is TRBD1 (5 bases). V was shortened by 8 bases and J by 5 bases, with 15 bases between the two germline ends. Germline values: CDR1 SNHLY, CDR2 FYNNEI. CDR3 size: 13 residues. CDR3 nucleotides: TGTGCCAGCTGGGGGGGGAAAGGGACTGAAGCTTTCTTT. Translating it yields CASWGGKGTEAFF.

This rearrangement joins TRBV2 to TRBJ2-3; 7 bases line up with TRBD1. Looked up from germline, CDR1 is SNHLY and CDR2 is FYNNEI. The CDR3 runs 14 residues. J was trimmed by 3 bases and V by 3 bases; bases with no gene match: 3. The CDR3 DNA follows: TGTGCCAGCAGTGACCAGGGGGTTACAGATACGCAGTATTTT. The encoded protein is CASSDQGVTDTQYF.

This chain connects TRBV5-1 to TRBJ1-3; no clear D gene. From germline, CDR1 is SGHRS and CDR2 YFSETQ. V gave up 3 bases and J gave up 2 bases, with 12 bases separating them. This CDR3 spans 15 amino acids. In nucleotides, the CDR3 is TGCGCCAGCAGCTCCGGGGAAAGGACTGGAAACACCATATATTTT. Its protein is CASSSGERTGNTIYF.

This chain connects TRBV5-1 to TRBJ2-7; TRBD2 is a possible D gene (6 bases). The germline gives CDR1 SGHRS, CDR2 YFSETQ. Between the trimmed V and J ends, which lost 2 bases and 9 bases, there was a span of 24 bases. CDR3 size: 16 residues. The CDR3 sequence is CASSLSTSGTFRTQYF. The CDR3 DNA follows: TGCGCCAGCAGCTTATCGACATCGGGGACTTTTCGGACGCAGTACTTC.

The chain is built from TRBV9 and TRBJ1-2; D remains unclear. The CDR3 consists of 14 residues. Germline CDR1 reads SGDLS; CDR2 reads YYNGEE. Trimming took off 2 bases at V and 4 bases at J, with 12 bases between the two ends. This CDR3 reads CASSVYSSAYGYTF. DNA of the CDR3: TGTGCCAGCAGCGTTTACAGTTCGGCCTATGGCTACACCTTC.

The J gene is TRBJ2-2, the V gene TRBV5-1; TRBD2 matches 10 bases. The CDR3 contains 15 residues. The V gene's germline CDR1 is SGHRS and CDR2 YFSETQ. V shed 3 bases, J shed 3 bases, and the junction held 2 bases outside the gene matches. CDR3 loop: CASSSSGGHTGELFF. The CDR3 DNA reads as TGCGCCAGCAGCTCTAGCGGGGGACACACCGGGGAGCTGTTTTTT.

The chain carries TRBV7-9 and TRBJ1-2, with 9 bases aligning to TRBD1. The CDR3 length is 18 residues. The ends lost 8 bases at V and 6 bases at J; junction bases unmatched: 22. The germline V gene has CDR1 SEHNR and CDR2 FQNEAQ (reference sequence). The CDR3 protein is CASETLGRTGDSRNGYTF. CDR3 sequence (DNA): TGTGCCAGCGAGACGTTAGGGCGGACAGGGGATTCTCGGAATGGCTACACCTTC.

The V gene is TRBV5-1, the J gene TRBJ1-4, with 11 positions matching TRBD1. Germline V lookup: CDR1 SGHRS, CDR2 YFSETQ. There are 15 residues in the CDR3. Trimming cost V 7 bases and J 0 bases; bases outside gene matches: 2. The CDR3 DNA follows: TGCGCCAGCGGGGACAGGGGGACAACTAATGAAAAACTGTTTTTT. This gives the protein CASGDRGTTNEKLFF.

The rearrangement links TRBV18 to TRBJ1-4; D unclear. The CDR3 sequence is 13 residues long. CDR1 and CDR2 (germline): KGHSH, LQKENI. Deletions cut 5 bases from V and 5 bases from J, with 9 bases between. The CDR3 region is CASSREINEKLFF. In DNA, the CDR3 is TGTGCCAGCTCAAGGGAGATAAATGAAAAACTGTTTTTT. Supplemented by reference TRBV18 and TRBJ1-4, the full variable domain reads NAGVMQNPRHLVRRRGQEARLRCSPMKGHSHVYWYRQLPEEGLKFMVYLQKENIIDESGMPKERFSAEFPKEGPSILRIQQVVRGDSAAYFCASSREINEKLFFGSGTQLSVL.